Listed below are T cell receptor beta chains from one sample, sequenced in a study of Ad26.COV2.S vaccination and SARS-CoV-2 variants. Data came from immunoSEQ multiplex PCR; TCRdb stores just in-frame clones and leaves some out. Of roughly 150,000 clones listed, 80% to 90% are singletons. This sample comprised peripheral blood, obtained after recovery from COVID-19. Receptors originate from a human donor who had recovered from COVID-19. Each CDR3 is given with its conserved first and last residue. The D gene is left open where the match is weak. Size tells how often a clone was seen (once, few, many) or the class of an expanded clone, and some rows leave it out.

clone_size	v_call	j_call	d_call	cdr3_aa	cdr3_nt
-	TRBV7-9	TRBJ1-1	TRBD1	CASSPIRTGMNTEAFF	TGTGCCAGCAGCCCCATTCGGACAGGGATGAACACTGAAGCTTTCTTT
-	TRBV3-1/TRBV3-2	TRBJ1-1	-	CASSQGTEAFF	TGTGCCAGCAGCCAGGGCACTGAAGCTTTCTTT
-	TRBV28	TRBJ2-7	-	CASSSTGRFDEQYF	TGTGCCAGCAGTTCAACCGGAAGATTCGACGAGCAGTACTTC
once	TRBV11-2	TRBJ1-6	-	CASSPSAGVRNSPLHF	TGTGCCAGCAGCCCCAGTGCAGGGGTTCGCAATTCACCCCTCCACTTT
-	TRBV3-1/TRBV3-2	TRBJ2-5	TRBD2	CASSPSGAMQETQYF	TGTGCCAGCAGCCCTAGCGGGGCCATGCAAGAGACCCAGTACTTC
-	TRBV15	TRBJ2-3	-	CATSSGQRADTQYF	TGTGCCACCAGCAGCGGACAGAGGGCAGATACGCAGTATTTT
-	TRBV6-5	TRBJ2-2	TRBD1	CATRQGISNTGELFF	TGTGCCACCCGACAGGGGATATCGAACACCGGGGAGCTGTTTTTT
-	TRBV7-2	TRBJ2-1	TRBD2	CASSLVVASGGKRFF	TGTGCCAGCAGCTTAGTGGTGGCTAGCGGGGGCAAACGGTTCTTC
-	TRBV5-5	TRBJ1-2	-	CASSLAVAGYTF	TGTGCCAGCAGCTTGGCGGTGGCTGGCTACACCTTC
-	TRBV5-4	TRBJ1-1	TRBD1	CASSLKADRRNTEAFF	TGTGCCAGCAGCCTGAAGGCGGACAGGAGGAACACTGAAGCTTTCTTT